This TCR beta chain derives from a study of T-cell memory formation after mild COVID-19. Study as a whole: Largely donor-specific TCR clusters were found. Findings and limits, study-wide: SARS-CoV-2 specificity was not confirmed for second-wave clones peaking on day 37.

TCRdb reprocessed the 5' RACE reads via MiXCR and lists one record per CDR3 protein. The repertoire holds some 250,000 distinct CDR3 sequences, with roughly 18% as singletons. Notes on this clonotype: Its specificity is unknown.

The CDR3 contains 15 residues. With 0 bases clipped from V and 3 bases from J, the junction kept 6 bases outside the gene matches. From germline, CDR1 is SGDLS and CDR2 YYNGEE. J is TRBJ2-7 and V is TRBV9, with TRBD1 identical over 7 bases. What was sequenced was PBMCs or a T cell subset sorted from them (not recorded which). This receptor was taken from a man younger than 35 who had mild COVID-19 (a few samples of this study predate the infection). Cell type and time point are not known. Here the CDR3 DNA reads TGTGCCAGCAGCGTAGGGACAGGTGACGACTACGAGCAGTACTTC. As protein: CASSVGTGDDYEQYF.